This TCR beta chain was identified during a study of T cell responses to AZD1222 COVID-19 vaccine (dated by TCRdb to the early 2020s). For context, the study as a whole: A total of 230 to 250 trial participants underwent TCR sequencing, of whom nearly 210 had received two doses of AZD1222 and some 26 had received two doses of the MenACWY control vaccine. Enrollment into the trials was organized by age into subgroups of 18-55, 56-69 and 70-plus years, and those subgroups contained approximately 160, 26 and 62 TCR-sequenced participants, respectively.

Overall results and qualifications from the work: No day 14 peak-response samples were available, so repertoires were characterized only after the peak T cell response. A significant rise in spike-specific TCR breadth and depth was observed after two AZD1222 doses relative to day 0 and relative to MenACWY recipients. CD4 TCRs associated with the vaccine covered the entire spike protein, and the dominant responses were in regions 160-218 and 743-854. In the small 56-69-year group, the increase in depth fell short of significance, most likely because of low power. Reportedly, almost half of the unique spike-specific TCRs recognized epitopes lying outside the regions that are mutated in the B.1.351 and B.1.1.7 variants. Conclusions about previously exposed vaccinees are limited, since just six AZD1222 recipients were seropositive for SARS-CoV-2 at baseline. Participants were mostly white British, with more females than males. The authors suggested clonal diversity may have been underestimated.

The sample's time point, from its label and the paper: baseline before first vaccination. Sample treatment or condition, as interpreted from the label and publication: meningococcal conjugate vaccine given as trial control. Vaccinee samples came from UK trials COV001 and COV002, including a single-blind randomized controlled phase 2/3 trial of AZD1222 (ChAdOx1 nCoV-19) in healthy adults. Trial participant PBMC samples were collected at day 0 and day 28 after the second dose for TCRbeta chain sequencing. The CDR3 regions of human TCRbeta chains were subjected to immunosequencing. Regarding the original processing steps: Repertoire TCRs were matched against a reference library of SARS-CoV-2-specific TCRs generated with the MIRA antigen-specificity platform. Breadth was defined as the fraction of unique TCRs that were SARS-CoV-2-associated, and depth was defined as the fraction of total T cells that were SARS-CoV-2-associated. Each spike-specific TCR was assigned to its reactive spike region and to a CD4 or CD8 class using the MIRA data. Log10-transformed breadth and depth values were compared by one-way ANOVA with Sidak's multiple comparisons tests. Not all clones reach the TCRdb copy of this immuneACCESS table, which keeps in-frame sequences only. Checked studies attribute under half of the gap to unresolved V genes and leave the rest unexplained. V and J calls and clone size follow that table, whereas D and trimming were derived from the DNA. The sample includes about 93,000 clones, with about 90% observed a single time. Less than 3.5% of the sample is in the top ten clones.

With respect to this clone: Its antigen target is currently unknown. It has no much larger one-base neighbor in the sample; base qualities were not kept.

Spanning cysteine to phenylalanine, the CDR3 consists of 17 amino acids. The only DNA kept is the CDR3, 51 bases in frame from the first base. V is shortened by 8 bases, J by 4 bases, and the region joining them spans 24 bases. The receptor's source is an adult in good health. In this chain, TRBV23-1 is recombined with TRBJ1-5, with the D gene call left open. TRBV23-1 has ORF status, its function being uncertain. Sequenced material: peripheral blood, taken on day 0 of MenACWY control vaccination. The CDR3 loop reads CASSIRDTNMGNQPQHF. The base sequence is TGCGCCAGCTCCATCAGAGATACAAATATGGGGAATCAGCCCCAGCATTTT.